The 10 T cell receptor beta chains listed next were all sequenced from one sample in a study of T cells in Graves' hyperthyroidism and ophthalmopathy. TCR beta CDR3 regions were amplified from RNA. The HTBI primer set served for first-round RT-PCR of the TCR CDR3. TCRdb passed the multiplex PCR reads through MiXCR, listing each CDR3 protein once. The sample gives about 49,000 distinct CDR3 sequences, roughly 51% of which show up once; about 35% is in the top ten. Sequenced sample: peripheral blood or thyroid tissue (not recorded which). The receptors here all came from a man between 18 and 29 years old with Graves' hyperthyroidism.

The rearrangement joins TRBV7-2 to TRBJ2-5, with 8 bases fitting TRBD2. CDR1 is SGHTA and CDR2 is FQGNSA in the germline V gene. The CDR3 is 16 residues long. V shed 3 bases, J shed 1 base, and the junction held 7 bases outside the gene matches. Here the CDR3 DNA reads TGTGCCAGCAGCTTGACGAGCGGGGGTTTCCAAGAGACCCAGTACTTC. The encoded protein is CASSLTSGGFQETQYF.

This chain connects TRBV6-5 to TRBJ2-5, with D possibly matching TRBD2 (6 bases). Germline V gives CDR1 MNHEY, CDR2 SVGAGI. Trimming took 2 bases from V and 4 from J, leaving 11 bases between them. The CDR3 loop spans 14 amino acids. The CDR3 reads CASSYTGRGETQYF. Here the CDR3 DNA reads TGTGCCAGCAGTTACACCGGGAGAGGAGAGACCCAGTACTTC.

This clonotype was counted many times. This sequence joins TRBV12-3 or TRBV12-4 and TRBJ1-6, with D hard to call. CDR3 size: 13 residues. V lost 6 bases, J lost 8 bases, and 11 bases lay in between. The CDR3 loop is CASSLAGDSPLHF. The CDR3, as DNA: TGTGCCAGCAGCCTAGCTGGGGATTCACCCCTCCACTTT.

The V gene is TRBV20-1, the J gene TRBJ1-5; TRBD1 aligns across 8 bases. Germline V CDR1 and CDR2: DFQATT, SNEGSKA (reference sequence). The length of the CDR3 is 13 residues. Trimming at V came to 8 bases and at J to 7 bases, leaving 10 bases not matched to a gene. The CDR3 loop is CSTSDRGPQPQHF. The CDR3 DNA reads as TGCAGTACCTCAGACAGGGGTCCCCAGCCCCAGCATTTT.

This clonotype was seen many times. V and J are TRBV6-5 and TRBJ1-5; 7 bases are shared with TRBD1. Germline-derived CDR1 and CDR2 are MNHEY and SVGAGI. This CDR3 contains 14 residues. V dropped 8 bases and J dropped 2; count of bases not matched to a gene: 6. For the CDR3, the DNA is TGTGCCAGCGCAGGGGGGGGTGGCAATCAGCCCCAGCATTTT. Translating gives CASAGGGGNQPQHF.

This clonotype was counted ten times or more. This chain uses TRBV14 with TRBJ2-7, with 9 bases fitting TRBD2. Germline V CDR1 and CDR2: SGHDN, FVKESK. The junction had 6 bases not matched to a gene; V was cut back by 5 bases and J by 4 bases. This CDR3 is built from 14 residues. CDR3 coding DNA: TGTGCCAGCAGCGGGGCGGGAGGGCTGTACGAGCAGTACTTC. As protein: CASSGAGGLYEQYF.

In its sample, this clonotype ranks as medium-sized. This sequence joins TRBV10-3 and TRBJ1-1, with no clear D. V was clipped by 5 bases and J by 4 bases, with 14 bases between them. CDR1 ENHRY and CDR2 SYGVKD come from the germline V gene. The CDR3 contains 14 residues. Here the CDR3 reads CAISPRTLPTEAFF. DNA of the CDR3: TGTGCCATCAGTCCAAGGACCTTGCCCACTGAAGCTTTCTTT.

By sample share, this clonotype is medium-sized (0.01 to 0.1%). The chain combines TRBV2 with TRBJ2-5; 7 nucleotides match TRBD1. After removal of 3 bases from V and 2 bases from J, the junction contained 0 bases not matched to a gene. Germline V lookup: CDR1 SNHLY, CDR2 FYNNEI. The CDR3 covers 13 residues. The CDR3 protein is CASSDRGQETQYF. Here the CDR3 DNA reads TGTGCCAGCAGTGACAGGGGGCAAGAGACCCAGTACTTC.

This clonotype came up many times. The chain joins TRBV7-2 to TRBJ2-7, with 11 bases lining up with TRBD2. Germline V CDR1 and CDR2: SGHTA, FQGNSA. The V segment lost 4 bases and the J segment 2 bases; nucleotides outside the gene matches: 4. This CDR3 is built from 15 residues. CDR3 sequence reads: CASSYIAGGPYEQYF. The CDR3 bases are TGTGCCAGCAGCTACATAGCGGGAGGGCCCTACGAGCAGTACTTC.

Details on this clonotype: A much larger clone lies a single base off, so this may be a read error. The CDR3 does not end in the conserved phenylalanine or tryptophan, so this is likely a read error. This chain links TRBV6-6 with TRBJ2-3, with 7 bases matching TRBD2. With 7 bases clipped from V and 5 bases from J, the junction kept 3 bases outside the gene matches. Looked up from germline, CDR1 is MNHNY and CDR2 is SVGAGI (reference sequence). This CDR3 has 12 residues. Written as DNA, the CDR3 is TGTGCCAGCAAAACTAGCGAAGATACGCAGTATCTT. The encoded protein is CASKTSEDTQYL.